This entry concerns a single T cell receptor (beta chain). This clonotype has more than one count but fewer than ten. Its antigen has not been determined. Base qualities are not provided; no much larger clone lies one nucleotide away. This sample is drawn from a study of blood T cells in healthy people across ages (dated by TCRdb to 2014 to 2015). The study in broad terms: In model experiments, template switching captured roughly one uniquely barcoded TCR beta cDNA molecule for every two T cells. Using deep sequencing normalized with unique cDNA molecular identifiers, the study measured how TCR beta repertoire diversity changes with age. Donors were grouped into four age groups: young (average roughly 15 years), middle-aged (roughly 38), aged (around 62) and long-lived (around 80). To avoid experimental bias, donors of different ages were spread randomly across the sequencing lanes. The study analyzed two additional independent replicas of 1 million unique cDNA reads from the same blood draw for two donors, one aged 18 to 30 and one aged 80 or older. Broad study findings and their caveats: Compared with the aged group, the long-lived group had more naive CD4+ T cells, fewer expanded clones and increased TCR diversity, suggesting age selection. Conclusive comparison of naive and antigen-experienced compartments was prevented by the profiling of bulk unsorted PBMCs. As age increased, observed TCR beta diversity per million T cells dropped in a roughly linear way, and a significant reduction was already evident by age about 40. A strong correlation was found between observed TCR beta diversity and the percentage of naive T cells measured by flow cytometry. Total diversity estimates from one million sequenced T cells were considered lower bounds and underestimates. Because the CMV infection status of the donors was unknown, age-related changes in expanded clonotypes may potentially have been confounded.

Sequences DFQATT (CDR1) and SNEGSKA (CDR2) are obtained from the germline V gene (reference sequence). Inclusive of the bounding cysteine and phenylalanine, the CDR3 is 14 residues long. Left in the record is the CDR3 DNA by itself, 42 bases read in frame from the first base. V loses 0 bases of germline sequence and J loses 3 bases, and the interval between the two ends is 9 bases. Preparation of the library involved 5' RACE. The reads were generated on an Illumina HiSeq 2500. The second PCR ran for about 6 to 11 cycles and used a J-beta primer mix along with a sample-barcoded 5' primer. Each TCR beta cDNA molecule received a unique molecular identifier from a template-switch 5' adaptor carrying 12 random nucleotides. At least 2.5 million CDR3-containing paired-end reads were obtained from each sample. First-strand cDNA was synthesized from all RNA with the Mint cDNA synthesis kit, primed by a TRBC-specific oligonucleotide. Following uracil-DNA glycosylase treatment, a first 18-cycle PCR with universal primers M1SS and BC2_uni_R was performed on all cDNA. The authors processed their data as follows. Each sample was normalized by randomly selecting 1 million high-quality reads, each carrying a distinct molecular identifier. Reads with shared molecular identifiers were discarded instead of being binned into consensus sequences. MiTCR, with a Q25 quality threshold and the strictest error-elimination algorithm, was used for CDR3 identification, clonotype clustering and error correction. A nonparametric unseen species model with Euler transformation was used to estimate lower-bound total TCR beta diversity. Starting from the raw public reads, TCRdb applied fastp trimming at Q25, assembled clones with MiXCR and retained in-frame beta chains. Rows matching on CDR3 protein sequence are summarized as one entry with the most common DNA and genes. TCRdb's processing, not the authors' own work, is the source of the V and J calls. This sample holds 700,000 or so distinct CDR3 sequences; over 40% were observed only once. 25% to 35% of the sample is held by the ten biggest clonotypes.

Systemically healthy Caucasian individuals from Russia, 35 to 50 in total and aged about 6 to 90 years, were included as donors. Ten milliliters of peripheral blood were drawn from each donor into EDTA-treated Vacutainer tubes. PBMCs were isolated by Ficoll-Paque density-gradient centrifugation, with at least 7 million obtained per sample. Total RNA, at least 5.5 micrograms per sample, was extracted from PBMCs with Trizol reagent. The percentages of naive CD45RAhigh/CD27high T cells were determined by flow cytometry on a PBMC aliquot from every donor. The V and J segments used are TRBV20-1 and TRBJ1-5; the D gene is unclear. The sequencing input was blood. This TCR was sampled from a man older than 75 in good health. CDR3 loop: CSARDLQVNQPQHF. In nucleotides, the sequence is TGCAGTGCTAGAGATCTGCAGGTCAATCAGCCCCAGCATTTT.